This T cell receptor (beta chain) came from a study of blood T cell repertoires in COVID-19 (dated by TCRdb to 2019 to 2021). Regarding the study in general: Samples covering the acute and convalescent phases of COVID-19 were provided by collaborators in the United States, Italy and Spain. The prospective study material was composed of cDNA or gDNA derived from T cells, B-cell-depleted T cells, or PBMCs. The dataset comprised deeply sampled blood TCRbeta repertoires from subjects exposed to, actively infected with, or recovered from COVID-19. The repertoires were released in a freely available public database intended as a resource for research on the immune response to SARS-CoV-2. Samples were obtained from the ongoing ImmuneRACE study (first 160 participants) and from 1,254 subjects provided by 6 global collaborators. Sample metadata almost always included a de-identified subject ID, COVID-19 status, age in years and sex. Where HLA class I and class II types were available, the types were taken from metadata supplied by the sample provider, not from assay-based typing. Points the paper makes about the study in general: Clinical and demographic metadata were provided uncurated, with the amount varying by source and participant.

TCRbeta CDR3 regions were amplified from genomic DNA using the immunoSEQ Assay, a bias-controlled multiplex PCR. Regarding the original processing steps: Within the assay, amplification of reference gene primers was used to estimate how many nucleated cells each sample contained. Sequence reads were collapsed and filtered to measure the absolute abundance of every unique TCRbeta CDR3 rearrangement. For each sample, productive Simpson clonality was calculated by taking the square root of Simpson's diversity index across productive rearrangements. As stored in TCRdb, this immuneACCESS dataset retains in-frame rearrangements with V and J assigned. A fraction of the clones does not appear; measured against another copy, unresolved V genes explain less than half of the discrepancy, and the remainder lacks a known reason. The V and J calls and the clone size are those of that table, but D and trimming were determined from the DNA. In this sample the table shows about 300,000 clones, 87% of which occur a single time. Around 6% of the sample rests with the top ten.

Enrolling through a virtual design, the prospective study's participants ranged in age from roughly 18 to 95 years and lived across 20 to 30 United States geographic areas. In the prospective study, cohorts were assigned on the basis of participant-reported clinical history obtained from a screening survey and a study questionnaire. ImmuneRACE Cohort 3 recovered participants were defined by two consecutive negative NP/OP PCR tests, healthcare professional clearance, or symptom resolution. Each participant in the prospective study had whole blood, serum and a nasopharyngeal or oropharyngeal swab collected by mobile phlebotomists. Over a roughly two-month period, participants in the prospective study had the option of providing additional blood draws and questionnaires. Before DNA extraction, prospective study blood samples were shipped either frozen or at room temperature. In the case of this clone: What antigen it recognizes has not been identified. No base qualities exist here, and no much larger clone lies one base off it.

Spanning cysteine to phenylalanine, the CDR3 consists of 16 amino acids. CDR3 DNA only is kept here, 48 bases in frame from base 1. Trimming at the junction amounts to 5 bases on V and 6 bases on J, and the germline ends lie 20 bases apart. The germline V gene (reference sequence) specifies SEHNR as CDR1 and FQNEAQ as CDR2. The chain links TRBV7-9 with TRBJ2-1; the D gene lacks a confident call. The receptor's source is a woman in her twenties or thirties who had recovered from COVID-19. The source material was PBMCs or T cells enriched from blood (not recorded which). The CDR3 protein sequence reads: CASSPLFGPFTNEQFF. The DNA sequence follows: TGTGCCAGCAGCCCACTATTCGGCCCCTTTACCAATGAGCAGTTCTTC.